This passage covers 25 T cell receptor beta chains from one sample sequenced in a study of OX40 agonist ivuxolimab in advanced cancers. Profiling relied on immunoSEQ multiplex PCR, and the TCRdb table lists in-frame clones only, not all of them. The table lists roughly 74,000 clones, approximately 88% of them singletons, with approximately 2.1% in the top ten. The material sequenced was CD4+ or CD8+ T cells sorted from blood, taken in a trial of the OX40 agonist ivuxolimab. The receptors were gathered from an adult with an advanced solid tumor such as melanoma, head and neck, liver or kidney cancer.

This clone occurred once. The chain links TRBV6-5 to TRBJ2-5; TRBD1 is a possible D gene (6 bases). Looked up from germline, CDR1 is MNHEY and CDR2 is SVGAGI. The V and J ends lost 1 base and 5 bases respectively, with 14 bases between them. The CDR3 totals 15 residues. As DNA, the CDR3 is TGTGCCAGCAGTTACTTGGGACAAATGACGGAGACCCAGTACTTC. It codes for CASSYLGQMTETQYF.

This chain connects TRBV5-4 to TRBJ2-2, with TRBD1 identical over 7 bases. V gave up 4 bases and J gave up 5 bases; unmatched junction bases: 11. The CDR3 extends over 16 amino acids. The germline V gene encodes CDR1 SGHNT and CDR2 YYREEE (reference sequence). The CDR3 region has the DNA TGTGCCAGCAGCAGGCAGACAGGGCGTGGAACCGGGGAGCTGTTTTTT. This sequence encodes CASSRQTGRGTGELFF.

The CDR3 sequence is CASSLVGRNTGELFF. The CDR3 nucleotides are TGCGCCAGCAGCTTGGTTGGACGGAACACCGGGGAGCTGTTTTTT. The chain joins TRBV5-1 to TRBJ2-2; D call uncertain. Trimming stripped 0 bases from V and 1 base from J, with 7 bases between. Germline CDR1 SGHRS, CDR2 YFSETQ. This CDR3 spans 15 amino acids. Full variable domain (remainder filled in from reference TRBV5-1 and TRBJ2-2): KAGVTQTPRYLIKTRGQQVTLSCSPISGHRSVSWYQQTPGQGLQFLFEYFSETQRNKGNFPGRFSGRQFSNSRSEMNVSTLELGDSALYLCASSLVGRNTGELFFGEGSRLTVL.

The V gene is TRBV7-8, the J gene TRBJ2-7; TRBD1 agrees at 8 bases. J lost 9 bases, V lost 1 base, and 5 bases had no gene match. The CDR3 covers 13 residues. Germline CDR1 and CDR2: SGHVS and FQNEAQ. This CDR3 reads CASSLESGTGQYF. CDR3 in DNA: TGTGCCAGCAGCTTAGAGTCCGGGACAGGGCAGTACTTC.

This chain uses TRBV2 with TRBJ1-2; D remains ambiguous. The CDR3 extends over 13 amino acids. The V end lost 4 bases, the J end lost 3 bases, and 9 bases lay between the germline ends. The germline CDR1 and CDR2 sequences are SNHLY and FYNNEI. Here the CDR3 DNA reads TGTGCCAGCAGTGTGGAGGATTACTATGGCTACACCTTC. It is translated as CASSVEDYYGYTF. The complete variable domain, with remaining parts taken from reference TRBV2 and TRBJ1-2, reads EPEVTQTPSHQVTQMGQEVILRCVPISNHLYFYWYRQILGQKVEFLVSFYNNEISEKSEIFDDQFSVERPDGSNFTLKIRSTKLEDSAMYFCASSVEDYYGYTFGSGTRLTVV.

CDR3 bases: TGTGCCAGCAGCTTAAGTAGGGGTCGTGGGCCCAAAGAGACCCAGTACTTC. This encodes CASSLSRGRGPKETQYF. The rearrangement links TRBV7-2 to TRBJ2-5; tentative D call: TRBD1 (5 bases). The CDR3 length is 17 residues. The ends were cut back, 2 bases at V and 3 bases at J, with 19 bases in the middle. Per the germline V gene, CDR1 is SGHTA and CDR2 is FQGNSA. Combining the CDR3 with reference TRBV7-2 and TRBJ2-5 gives the whole variable domain GAGVSQSPSNKVTEKGKDVELRCDPISGHTALYWYRQSLGQGLEFLIYFQGNSAPDKSGLPSDRFSAERTGGSVSTLTIQRTQQEDSAVYLCASSLSRGRGPKETQYFGPGTRLLVL.

V and J are TRBV19 and TRBJ1-6, with D unclear. CDR3 length equals 12 residues. Trimming took off 5 bases at V and 10 bases at J, with 9 bases between the two ends. The germline V gene encodes CDR1 LNHDA and CDR2 SQIVND (reference sequence). CDR3 sequence: CASSYQESPLHF. The DNA for the CDR3 is TGTGCCAGTAGTTACCAGGAGTCACCCCTCCACTTT.

CDR3 sequence: CASTGGNYGYTF. Written as DNA, the CDR3 is TGTGCCAGCACGGGGGGAAACTATGGCTACACCTTC. This rearrangement joins TRBV6-5 to TRBJ1-2; a possible D gene is TRBD1 (5 bases). Germline-derived CDR1 and CDR2 are MNHEY and SVGAGI. Between the trimmed V and J ends, which lost 7 bases and 2 bases, there was a span of 8 bases. CDR3 size: 12 residues.

The chain employs TRBV6-1 and TRBJ1-1; D unresolved. V was shortened by 0 bases and J by 3 bases, with 11 bases between the two germline ends. CDR1 MNHNS and CDR2 SASEGT come from the germline V gene. This CDR3 has 15 residues. DNA for the CDR3: TGTGCCAGCAGTGAAGCCTTAGGAGGGTACACTGAAGCTTTCTTT. Translating it yields CASSEALGGYTEAFF.

The sample holds a few counts of this clone. The chain combines TRBV9 with TRBJ2-3, with a weak D call TRBD1 (5 bases). Germline assignment: CDR1 SGDLS and CDR2 YYNGEE. This CDR3 region has 13 residues. With 4 bases removed from V and 4 bases from J, the gap between germline ends came to 10 bases. The CDR3 here is CASSTGPPDTQYF. The CDR3 coding sequence is TGTGCCAGCAGCACAGGACCCCCAGATACGCAGTATTTT.

This chain links TRBV7-2 with TRBJ2-7; 7 bases match TRBD2. V lost 1 base and J lost 5; bases outside the gene matches: 17. There are 18 residues in the CDR3. CDR1 and CDR2 (germline): SGHTA, FQGNSA. This CDR3 reads CASSLGYWVTARGDEQYF. The DNA for the CDR3 is TGTGCCAGCAGCTTAGGGTACTGGGTTACTGCCCGGGGGGACGAGCAGTACTTC.

The V gene is TRBV18, the J gene TRBJ1-1, with D hard to call. The V end was cut by 4 bases, the J end by 2 bases, with 5 bases between. Per the germline V gene, CDR1 is KGHSH and CDR2 is LQKENI. The CDR3 is 12 amino acids. The CDR3 loop is CASSQVNTEAFF. As DNA, the CDR3 is TGTGCCAGCTCACAGGTTAACACTGAAGCTTTCTTT. Using reference TRBV18 and TRBJ1-1 for the parts outside the CDR3, the full variable domain is NAGVMQNPRHLVRRRGQEARLRCSPMKGHSHVYWYRQLPEEGLKFMVYLQKENIIDESGMPKERFSAEFPKEGPSILRIQQVVRGDSAAYFCASSQVNTEAFFGQGTRLTVV.

The chain joins TRBV5-6 to TRBJ2-7; D possibly corresponds to TRBD1 (7 bases). The V end was cut by 5 bases, the J end by 3 bases, with 12 bases between. The CDR3 is 13 amino acids. Germline-derived CDR1 and CDR2 are SGHDT and YYEEEE. CDR3 DNA: TGTGCCAGCAGGGAGGGGGCGCGCTACGAGCAGTACTTC. Translation: CASREGARYEQYF. Full variable domain (remainder filled in from reference TRBV5-6 and TRBJ2-7): DAGVTQSPTHLIKTRGQQVTLRCSPKSGHDTVSWYQQALGQGPQFIFQYYEEEERQRGNFPDRFSGHQFPNYSSELNVNALLLGDSALYLCASREGARYEQYFGPGTRLTVT.

The J gene is TRBJ1-1, the V gene TRBV19; the D is unclear. V was cut by 7 bases and J by 1 base, with 16 bases left in between. The CDR3 consists of 15 residues. Germline V gene sequence: CDR1 LNHDA, CDR2 SQIVND (reference sequence). The CDR3 nucleotides read TGTGCCAGTACTCTTAGCAGTCTGCCGAACACTGAAGCTTTCTTT. Its protein is CASTLSSLPNTEAFF. The complete variable domain, with remaining parts taken from reference TRBV19 and TRBJ1-1, reads DGGITQSPKYLFRKEGQNVTLSCEQNLNHDAMYWYRQDPGQGLRLIYYSQIVNDFQKGDIAEGYSVSREKKESFPLTVTSAQKNPTAFYLCASTLSSLPNTEAFFGQGTRLTVV.

Comment on this clone: At one boundary the junction diverges from the germline segment, which might be a read error. This sequence joins TRBV4-3 and TRBJ1-1; D unclear. CDR1 and CDR2 (germline): LGHNA, YSLEER. The CDR3 is 15 residues long. CDR3 region: CASRQDVVRETEAFF. In DNA form, the CDR3 reads TGCGCCAGCAGACAAGATGTGGTACGGGAAACTGAAGCTTTCTTT.

V is TRBV5-4 and J is TRBJ1-6; 9 positions agree with TRBD1. V was clipped by 5 bases and J by 1 base; unmatched bases: 10. The germline V gene encodes CDR1 SGHNT and CDR2 YYREEE (reference sequence). The CDR3 is 18 amino acids. This CDR3 is CASSRGQGKFSYNSPLHF. The CDR3 nucleotides are TGTGCCAGCAGTCGGGGACAGGGAAAATTTTCCTATAATTCACCCCTCCACTTT.

The V call is TRBV2, the J call TRBJ1-6; no clear D. V dropped 6 bases and J dropped 7 bases, with 16 bases sitting between them. Germline V gene data show CDR1 as SNHLY and CDR2 as FYNNEI. CDR3 length: 15 residues. The CDR3 loop reads CASRREQTQNSPLHF. The DNA of the CDR3 is TGTGCCAGCAGGCGCGAACAGACCCAAAATTCACCCCTCCACTTT.

In DNA form, the CDR3 reads TGTGCCTGGACGGGACTTCTTGGAAACACCATATATTTT. This gives the protein CAWTGLLGNTIYF. The chain joins TRBV30 to TRBJ1-3; D possibly corresponds to TRBD1 (5 bases). V was pared by 4 bases and J by 3 bases, with 10 bases between. Germline CDR1 GTSNPN, CDR2 SVGIG (reference sequence). The CDR3 loop spans 13 amino acids.

This clone was counted once. The V gene is TRBV19, the J gene TRBJ1-2; weak D call: TRBD1 (6 bases). CDR1 and CDR2 from the germline V gene are LNHDA and SQIVND (reference sequence). The ends were cut back, 4 bases at V and 4 bases at J, with 13 bases in the middle. This CDR3 is built from 14 residues. Here the CDR3 DNA reads TGTGCCAGTAGTACCCGTCTACAGGGCTATGGCTACACCTTC. It codes for CASSTRLQGYGYTF.

V is TRBV18 and J is TRBJ1-2, with 9 nucleotides matching TRBD1. The germline V gene encodes CDR1 KGHSH and CDR2 LQKENI. After removal of 1 base from V and 10 bases from J, the junction contained 7 bases not matched to a gene. The length of the CDR3 is 14 residues. In nucleotides, the CDR3 is TGTGCCAGCTCACCACGCCGGGACAGGGTTGACTACACCTTC. Translation: CASSPRRDRVDYTF. The whole variable domain, remainder taken from reference TRBV18 and TRBJ1-2, is NAGVMQNPRHLVRRRGQEARLRCSPMKGHSHVYWYRQLPEEGLKFMVYLQKENIIDESGMPKERFSAEFPKEGPSILRIQQVVRGDSAAYFCASSPRRDRVDYTFGSGTRLTVV.

The chain employs TRBV6-6 and TRBJ2-3; no definite D call. Germline V gene sequence: CDR1 MNHNY, CDR2 SVGAGI (reference sequence). The CDR3 is 15 amino acids. V gave up 0 bases and J gave up 2 bases, with 9 bases separating them. CDR3 coding DNA: TGTGCCAGCAGTTACTCTATCCTCCCCACAGATACGCAGTATTTT. Translated, it gives CASSYSILPTDTQYF.

The genes are TRBV4-2 and TRBJ2-1; 10 positions agree with TRBD2. V gave up 1 base and J gave up 5 bases; unmatched junction bases: 8. Germline CDR1 and CDR2: LGHNA and YNFKEQ. The CDR3 consists of 17 residues. The CDR3 bases are TGTGCCAGCAGCCAAGGCTTGGGACTAGCGATACACAATGAGCAGTTCTTC. Amino acid sequence: CASSQGLGLAIHNEQFF.

This chain joins TRBV12-5 and TRBJ2-1; 8 bases match TRBD2. V was pared by 1 base and J by 10 bases, with 6 bases of the junction left unmatched. Germline lookup yields CDR1 LGHNT and CDR2 FRNRAP. The CDR3 contains 14 residues. The CDR3: CASGLGLAIREQFF. As DNA, the CDR3 is TGTGCTAGTGGTTTGGGACTAGCGATTCGGGAGCAGTTCTTC.

The genes are TRBV6-5 and TRBJ1-5; D unclear. The V and J ends lost 7 bases and 0 bases respectively, with 13 bases between them. CDR1 and CDR2 from the germline V gene are MNHEY and SVGAGI. This CDR3 has 15 residues. The CDR3 nucleotides read TGTGCCAGCACCCAAGACCCTTATAGCAATCAGCCCCAGCATTTT. Translated, it gives CASTQDPYSNQPQHF.

This chain links TRBV29-1 with TRBJ2-1, with TRBD2 identical over 13 bases. The V gene's germline CDR1 is SQVTM and CDR2 ANQGSEA. The CDR3 runs to 15 residues. This CDR3 is CSGGGAGTSGEEQFF. CDR3 DNA sequence: TGCAGTGGCGGGGGGGCCGGGACTAGCGGGGAGGAGCAGTTCTTC.